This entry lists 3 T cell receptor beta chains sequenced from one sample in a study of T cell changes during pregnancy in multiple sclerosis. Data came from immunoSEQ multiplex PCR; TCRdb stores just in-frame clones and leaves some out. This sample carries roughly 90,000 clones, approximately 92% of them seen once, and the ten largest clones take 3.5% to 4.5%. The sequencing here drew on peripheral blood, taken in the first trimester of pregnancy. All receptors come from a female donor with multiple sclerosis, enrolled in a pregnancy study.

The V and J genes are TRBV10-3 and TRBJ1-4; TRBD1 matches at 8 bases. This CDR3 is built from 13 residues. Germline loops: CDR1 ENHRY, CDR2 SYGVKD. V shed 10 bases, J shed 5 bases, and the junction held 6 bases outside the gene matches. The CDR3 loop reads CATATGVNEKLFF. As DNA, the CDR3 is TGTGCCACCGCGACAGGGGTCAATGAAAAACTGTTTTTT.

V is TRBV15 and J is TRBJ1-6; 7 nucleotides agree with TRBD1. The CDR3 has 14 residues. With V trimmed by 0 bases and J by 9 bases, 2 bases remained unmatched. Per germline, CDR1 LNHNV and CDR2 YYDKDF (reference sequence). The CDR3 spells CATSRDGDSSPLHF. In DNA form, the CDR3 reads TGTGCCACCAGCAGAGATGGGGACAGTTCACCCCTCCACTTT.

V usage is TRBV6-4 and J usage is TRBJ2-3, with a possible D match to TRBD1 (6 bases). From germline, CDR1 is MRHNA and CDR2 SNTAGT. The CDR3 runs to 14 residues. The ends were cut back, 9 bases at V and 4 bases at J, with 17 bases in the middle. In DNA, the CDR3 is TGTGCCAGGTCAGGGGTATTCTTATCAGATACGCAGTATTTT. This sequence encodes CARSGVFLSDTQYF.